A selection of T cell receptor beta chains follows, all from one sample in a study of graft-versus-host responses after intestinal transplantation. These receptors lack a known antigen. Sequencing was performed with immunoSEQ multiplex PCR; in TCRdb, only in-frame clones are kept and a portion is missing. The sample consists of about 88,000 clones, less than 95% of them appearing once. Sequencing was performed on unstimulated CD4+ T cells sorted from spleen or lymph node cells, taken before transplant. The receptors were sampled from a human donor who was the organ donor for an intestinal transplant. CDR3s include the opening cysteine and the closing phenylalanine or tryptophan. D genes are given only for firm matches. Not every row has a clone size; where given, it reads once, few, many or a size class.

size | J | D | V | CDR3 | DNA
- | TRBJ1-5 | - | TRBV19 | CASSRQGAPHQPQHF | TGTGCCAGTAGTAGGCAGGGAGCTCCTCATCAGCCCCAGCATTTT
once | TRBJ1-1 | - | TRBV5-1 | CASSLGVQGINTEAFF | TGCGCCAGCAGCTTGGGAGTTCAGGGGATTAACACTGAAGCTTTCTTT
- | TRBJ2-2 | TRBD2 | TRBV9 | CASSGLAGGPGELFF | TGTGCCAGCAGCGGACTAGCGGGGGGGCCCGGGGAGCTGTTTTTT
- | TRBJ2-3 | TRBD2 | TRBV7-6 | CASSLVVSGGTDTQYF | TGTGCCAGCAGCCTAGTCGTGAGCGGGGGTACAGATACGCAGTATTTT
- | TRBJ1-1 | - | TRBV5-4 | CASSFTDRHMNTEAFF | TGTGCCAGCAGCTTTACAGACAGGCACATGAACACTGAAGCTTTCTTT
- | TRBJ1-2 | - | TRBV6-5 | CASSLTGLGYTF | TGTGCCAGCAGTTTAACAGGGTTGGGCTACACCTTC
- | TRBJ2-1 | - | TRBV4-3 | CASSQEFRSSYNEQFF | TGCGCCAGCAGCCAAGAATTTCGCAGCTCCTACAATGAGCAGTTCTTC
- | TRBJ1-6 | TRBD1 | TRBV4-3 | CASSRGAGGNDSPLHF | TGCGCCAGCAGCCGGGGCGCAGGGGGCAATGATTCACCCCTCCACTTT
few | TRBJ2-2 | - | TRBV30 | CAWSVAGSFTGELFF | TGTGCCTGGAGTGTGGCGGGATCGTTCACCGGGGAGCTGTTTTTT
- | TRBJ1-4 | - | TRBV6-6 | CASQENNEKLFF | TGTGCTAGTCAGGAGAATAATGAAAAACTGTTTTTT